This T cell receptor (beta chain) originates from a study of PD-L1 blockade in urothelial cancer. Study as a whole: Blood samples had a median of 141,255 T cells.

Time point reported: pretreatment peripheral blood. The cohort comprised individuals with locally advanced or metastatic urothelial carcinoma. Per the germline V gene, CDR1 is SQVTM and CDR2 is ANQGSEA. This CDR3 has 14 residues. V was cut by 3 bases and J by 2 bases, with 13 bases left in between. TCRdb keeps only in-frame clones here, not all; method: immunoSEQ multiplex PCR. The sample has around 100,000 clones, more than 75% seen once. This chain uses TRBV29-1 with TRBJ1-2, with D possibly being TRBD1 (5 bases). The clonotype originates from a man in his sixties with urothelial cancer. The sample here was PBMCs, taken around atezolizumab (anti-PD-L1) treatment. CDR3 DNA: TGCAGCGTTGAGGGGCTAACAAGGAACTATGGCTACACCTTC. It encodes CSVEGLTRNYGYTF.